The 22 T cell receptor beta chains presented below share a single source sample, sequenced in a study of T cells in Graves' hyperthyroidism and ophthalmopathy. Amplified regions were TCR beta CDR3 sequences from RNA transcripts. An initial round of RT-PCR targeting the TCR CDR3 relied on the HTBI primer set. TCRdb called the multiplex PCR reads again in MiXCR, with one record for every CDR3 protein. This table has about 420,000 distinct CDR3 sequences, roughly 14% appearing once. The sample was blood. The origin of the receptors is a woman aged 18-29 years with Graves' hyperthyroidism.

The chain couples TRBV15 to TRBJ2-7, with a possible D match to TRBD1 (6 bases). The CDR3 contains 15 residues. Trimming took 1 base from V and 2 from J, leaving 12 bases between them. The germline gives CDR1 LNHNV, CDR2 YYDKDF (reference sequence). CDR3 region: CATSRGIGTPYEQYF. As DNA, the CDR3 is TGTGCCACCAGCAGAGGGATTGGGACACCCTACGAGCAGTACTTC.

This sequence joins TRBV4-1 and TRBJ2-7; possibly TRBD1 for D (6 bases). Trimming left V 4 bases short and J 0 bases short, with 13 bases between. The V gene's germline CDR1 is MGHRA and CDR2 YSYEKL. This CDR3 comprises 15 residues. The CDR3 loop is CASSRGTLSSYEQYF. Written as DNA, the CDR3 is TGCGCCAGCAGCCGGGGGACACTCAGCTCCTACGAGCAGTACTTC.

This clonotype was detected many times. J is TRBJ2-4 and V is TRBV12-3 or TRBV12-4; TRBD1 aligns across 7 bases. V trimming: 6 bases; J trimming: 4 bases; junction bases outside the gene matches: 3. The CDR3 runs 13 residues. The CDR3 DNA follows: TGTGCCAGCAGCGGGACAGTGAAAAACATTCAGTACTTC. Translating it yields CASSGTVKNIQYF.

This chain uses TRBV20-1 with TRBJ2-3; D is unclear. The germline gives CDR1 DFQATT, CDR2 SNEGSKA (reference sequence). V was shortened by 6 bases and J by 3 bases, with 7 bases between the two germline ends. This CDR3 is built from 11 residues. The CDR3 here is CSAVRTDTQYF. Written as DNA, the CDR3 is TGCAGTGCCGTACGGACAGATACGCAGTATTTT.

This clonotype occurred many times. This chain links TRBV2 with TRBJ1-2; D gene ambiguous. There are 15 residues in the CDR3. Germline values: CDR1 SNHLY, CDR2 FYNNEI. Trimming pared 5 bases from V and 0 bases from J, leaving 13 bases between. CDR3 sequence: CASSNYFASNYGYTF. CDR3 sequence (DNA): TGTGCCAGCAGTAACTACTTTGCTTCTAACTATGGCTACACCTTC.

This clonotype has at least ten counts. The rearrangement uses TRBV20-1 and TRBJ2-5; perhaps TRBD2 as D (6 bases). Germline-derived CDR1 and CDR2 are DFQATT and SNEGSKA (reference sequence). With 3 bases removed from V and 5 bases from J, the gap between germline ends came to 10 bases. The CDR3 length is 12 residues. The CDR3 loop is CSASGGWETQYF. The CDR3 bases are TGCAGTGCTAGCGGGGGTTGGGAGACCCAGTACTTC.

This clonotype was picked up many times. The V gene is TRBV7-8, the J gene TRBJ2-5; 9 nucleotides agree with TRBD2. Germline CDR1 reads SGHVS; CDR2 reads FQNEAQ. The junction had 9 bases not matched to a gene; V was cut back by 4 bases and J by 3 bases. The CDR3 is 16 residues long. CDR3: CASSSEVASGEETQYF. The CDR3 DNA is TGTGCCAGCAGCTCAGAGGTGGCTAGCGGGGAAGAGACCCAGTACTTC.

This rearrangement joins TRBV29-1 to TRBJ2-1, with D tentatively TRBD1 (5 bases). The V gene lost 4 bases and the J gene lost 8 bases, with 15 bases spanning the gap. The CDR3 totals 13 residues. From germline, CDR1 is SQVTM and CDR2 ANQGSEA. The CDR3 coding sequence is TGCAGCGTTGGAGACAGCTTGGCGGATGAGCAGTTCTTC. Translation: CSVGDSLADEQFF.

The table lists this clonotype with a few counts. The chain combines TRBV19 with TRBJ1-2; D unresolved. V dropped 6 bases and J dropped 0 bases, with 14 bases sitting between them. This CDR3 has 15 amino acids. Germline loops: CDR1 LNHDA, CDR2 SQIVND (reference sequence). CDR3 coding DNA: TGTGCCAGTAGCAGGAGGAGGGAAGCTAACTATGGCTACACCTTC. Amino acid sequence: CASSRRREANYGYTF.

This clonotype was detected ten times or more. The chain joins TRBV7-6 to TRBJ2-3; 7 bases align to TRBD2. The germline V gene has CDR1 SGHVS and CDR2 FNYEAQ. The V and J ends lost 5 bases and 6 bases, in that order; junction bases with no gene match: 14. This CDR3 has 16 amino acids. The CDR3 here is CASSLPDGRRVDTQYF. Written as DNA, the CDR3 is TGTGCCAGCAGCCTCCCGGACGGGAGGAGGGTTGATACGCAGTATTTT.

This chain joins TRBV12-3 or TRBV12-4 and TRBJ2-3; 15 nucleotides match TRBD2. Losses at the gene ends were 5 bases for V and 5 bases for J; bases not matched to a gene: 8. The length of the CDR3 is 17 residues. CDR3: CASSALGLAGGVDTQYF. DNA of the CDR3: TGTGCCAGCAGTGCCCTGGGACTAGCGGGAGGTGTAGATACGCAGTATTTT.

V is TRBV4-2 and J is TRBJ2-1; 11 nucleotides match TRBD2. CDR1 is LGHNA, CDR2 YNFKEQ, per germline. V lost 0 bases to trimming and J lost 7 bases; unmatched junction nucleotides: 11. This CDR3 has 18 amino acids. The CDR3 DNA follows: TGTGCCAGCAGCCAAGAGCGGTTAGCGGGAGGGGGGGGAAATGAGCAGTTCTTC. It encodes CASSQERLAGGGGNEQFF.

This clonotype showed up many times. This chain uses TRBV5-5 with TRBJ2-7, with D unclear. V lost 1 base and J lost 0, with 11 bases in between. Germline CDR1 reads SGHKS; CDR2 reads YYEKEE (reference sequence). There are 15 residues in the CDR3. The CDR3 region has the DNA TGTGCCAGCAGCTTGAGGTCGCTGGGCTCCTACGAGCAGTACTTC. Translated: CASSLRSLGSYEQYF.

Only a few counts were recorded for this clonotype. This chain joins TRBV7-8 and TRBJ1-5; TRBD1 matches at 10 bases. The J segment lost 0 bases and the V segment lost 1 base, leaving 15 bases of the junction unmatched. The germline V gene has CDR1 SGHVS and CDR2 FQNEAQ. The CDR3 runs to 21 residues. This chain's CDR3 is CASSLVGGDRGFKYSNQPQHF. The CDR3 nucleotides are TGTGCCAGCAGCTTAGTTGGGGGGGACAGGGGCTTCAAGTATAGCAATCAGCCCCAGCATTTT.

The chain couples TRBV20-1 to TRBJ2-5; D remains ambiguous. The length of the CDR3 is 13 residues. Per the germline V gene, CDR1 is DFQATT and CDR2 is SNEGSKA (reference sequence). V lost 4 bases to trimming and J lost 10 bases, with 19 bases between them. The CDR3 here is CSATKHIGWDQYF. In DNA form, the CDR3 reads TGCAGTGCTACGAAACACATTGGATGGGACCAGTACTTC.

In its sample, this clonotype was seen many times. CDR3 nucleotide sequence: TGTGCCAGCAGCCGGGACGGGAACTATGGCTACACCTTC. Amino acids: CASSRDGNYGYTF. J is TRBJ1-2 and V is TRBV2, with D perhaps matching TRBD1 (5 bases). V was pared by 6 bases and J by 2 bases, with 10 bases between. The CDR3 sequence is 13 residues long. CDR1 is SNHLY and CDR2 is FYNNEI in the germline V gene.

This clonotype was detected ten times or more. The gene calls are TRBV6-2 or TRBV6-3 and TRBJ1-2; D may be TRBD1 (5 bases). CDR3 size: 15 residues. CDR1 is MNHEY, CDR2 SVGEGT, per germline. V was cut by 0 bases and J by 2 bases, with 10 bases left in between. CDR3 sequence reads: CASSYSRGRNYGYTF. The CDR3 DNA reads TGTGCCAGCAGTTACTCGAGGGGAAGGAACTATGGCTACACCTTC.

V and J are TRBV5-1 and TRBJ1-4; a possible D gene is TRBD1 (6 bases). Trimming took off 1 base at V and 8 bases at J, with 15 bases between the two ends. CDR1 is SGHRS and CDR2 is YFSETQ in the germline V gene. This CDR3 is built from 15 residues. The CDR3 is CASSLSPRGDEKLFF. The CDR3 coding sequence is TGCGCCAGCAGCTTGTCGCCCAGGGGAGACGAAAAACTGTTTTTT.

This clonotype has just a few counts. The CDR3 protein is CASSAVRGDYGYTF. CDR3 nucleotide sequence: TGTGCCAGCAGCGCAGTCCGGGGGGACTATGGCTACACCTTC. The rearrangement joins TRBV11-2 to TRBJ1-2, with D perhaps TRBD1 (5 bases). The V gene lost 5 bases and the J gene lost 3 bases, with 13 bases spanning the gap. The CDR3 is 14 amino acids. Per the germline V gene, CDR1 is SGHAT and CDR2 is FQNNGV.

The V and J genes are TRBV10-3 and TRBJ1-5, with D hard to call. V was shortened by 2 bases and J by 5 bases, with 10 bases between the two germline ends. This CDR3 contains 14 residues. The germline V gene encodes CDR1 ENHRY and CDR2 SYGVKD. The CDR3 protein is CAISEGVFDQPQHF. The CDR3 DNA follows: TGTGCCATCAGTGAGGGCGTCTTCGATCAGCCCCAGCATTTT.

V gene TRBV6-4 combines with J gene TRBJ1-3; D ambiguous. The V gene's germline CDR1 is MRHNA and CDR2 SNTAGT. The V end was cut by 3 bases, the J end by 4 bases, with 13 bases between. The CDR3 runs 15 residues. The CDR3 bases are TGTGCCAGCAGTGAAAGTCCCGGTGCGGGAAACACCATATATTTT. This gives the protein CASSESPGAGNTIYF.

As for this clonotype: A much bigger clone sits one base away, suggesting this may be a read error. The CDR3 DNA follows: TGTGCCAGCAGCCCCGTTATGATACCCCAACAAGAGACCCAGTACTTC. It specifies CASSPVMIPQQETQYF. The chain is built from TRBV28 and TRBJ2-5; D is ambiguous. CDR1 is MDHEN and CDR2 is SYDVKM in the germline V gene. CDR3 length: 16 amino acids. The germline V and J ends were trimmed by 6 bases and 2 bases, with 19 bases remaining between them.